This TCR beta chain was recorded in a study of T cell changes during pregnancy in multiple sclerosis. Clones were read by immunoSEQ multiplex PCR, and TCRdb kept only the in-frame ones, dropping some. The sample holds about 79,000 clones, just over 90% seen once. Source: peripheral blood, taken in the second trimester of pregnancy. The sequence was collected from a female donor in good health, enrolled as a control in a pregnancy study.

CDR3 nucleotide sequence: TGTGCCAGCAGCCCTCGACAGGGTAGCAATCAGCCCCAGCATTTT. This gives the protein CASSPRQGSNQPQHF. The J gene is TRBJ1-5, the V gene TRBV6-5; TRBD1 agrees at 7 bases. CDR3 size: 15 residues. Germline CDR1 is MNHEY and CDR2 is SVGAGI. Germline trimming cut 6 bases from V and 0 bases from J; bases unmatched to any gene: 5.